Presented here are 29 T cell receptor beta chains from one specimen sequenced in a study of T-cell memory formation after mild COVID-19. One entry per CDR3 protein results from TCRdb running MiXCR on the 5' RACE reads. In the table there are around 440,000 distinct CDR3 sequences, roughly 20% of which are singletons. Sequenced input: PBMCs or a T cell subset sorted from them (not recorded which). These receptors were obtained from an adult woman who had mild COVID-19 (a few samples of this study predate the infection). Cell type and time point are not known.

The chain carries TRBV27 and TRBJ2-7; D is undetermined. CDR1 is MNHEY, CDR2 SMNVEV, per germline (reference sequence). The CDR3 has 15 amino acids. V lost 3 bases and J 2 bases, leaving 14 bases between the germline ends. This CDR3 is CASSFSPGVTYEQYF. In DNA form, the CDR3 reads TGTGCCAGCAGTTTTAGCCCCGGCGTGACCTACGAGCAGTACTTC.

The gene calls are TRBV20-1 and TRBJ2-5, with a weak D call TRBD1 (6 bases). The CDR3 totals 16 residues. Between the trimmed V and J ends, which lost 3 bases and 5 bases, there was a span of 22 bases. Germline values: CDR1 DFQATT, CDR2 SNEGSKA (reference sequence). The CDR3 nucleotides read TGCAGTGCTAGGGGTGGGAGCAGGGGACGTAAGGAGACCCAGTACTTC. This sequence encodes CSARGGSRGRKETQYF.

In its sample, this clonotype was seen a few times. The CDR3 DNA reads TGTGCCAGCAGTTCCTACGACAGGGTCCCTAATGGCTACACCTTC. It encodes CASSSYDRVPNGYTF. The rearrangement joins TRBV27 to TRBJ1-2; 7 nucleotides align to TRBD1. With V trimmed by 4 bases and J by 6 bases, 11 bases remained unmatched. CDR1 and CDR2 from the germline V gene are MNHEY and SMNVEV (reference sequence). CDR3 length: 15 residues.

This clonotype has a handful of counts. The chain recombines TRBV19 with TRBJ2-2; 9 bases map to TRBD2. Germline V gene data show CDR1 as LNHDA and CDR2 as SQIVND (reference sequence). The CDR3 is 15 amino acids. Trimming took 8 bases from V and 5 from J; bases not matched to a gene: 9. The CDR3 nucleotides read TGTGCCAGTCATGGTGCGGGGGGGATTACCGGGGAGCTGTTTTTT. It yields the protein CASHGAGGITGELFF.

The V call is TRBV9, the J call TRBJ1-1, with 8 bases that match TRBD1. V lost 3 bases, J lost 6 bases, and 4 bases stayed unmatched. This CDR3 has 13 amino acids. Looked up from germline, CDR1 is SGDLS and CDR2 is YYNGEE. The CDR3 is CASSEQGDAEAFF. The CDR3 nucleotides read TGTGCCAGCAGCGAACAGGGGGACGCTGAAGCTTTCTTT.

This sequence joins TRBV5-8 and TRBJ2-3; D gene ambiguous. The CDR3 runs 14 residues. The germline gives CDR1 SGHTS, CDR2 YDEGEE. Trimming took 2 bases from V and 1 from J, leaving 8 bases between them. The CDR3, as DNA: TGTGCCAGCAGCTTAGACGTGGGCACAGATACGCAGTATTTT. It is translated as CASSLDVGTDTQYF.

This clonotype appeared a few times. This chain connects TRBV5-4 to TRBJ2-5; 13 positions match TRBD2. Germline loops: CDR1 SGHNT, CDR2 YYREEE (reference sequence). The CDR3 is 18 residues long. Losses at the gene ends were 3 bases for V and 0 bases for J; bases not matched to a gene: 8. The CDR3 protein is CASSSGLAGAPYQETQYF. The CDR3 bases are TGTGCCAGCAGCTCTGGACTAGCGGGGGCGCCGTACCAAGAGACCCAGTACTTC.

This clonotype showed up just a few times. The chain links TRBV10-2 to TRBJ2-1; D possibly corresponds to TRBD2 (5 bases). CDR1 and CDR2 (germline): WSHSY, SAAADI. The CDR3 spans 14 residues. Trimming removed 6 bases at V and 8 bases at J, with 17 bases between. CDR3 region: CASRKEANPHEQFF. For the CDR3, the DNA is TGCGCCAGCAGGAAGGAGGCTAATCCCCATGAGCAGTTCTTC.

This clonotype was recorded a few times. This chain connects TRBV29-1 to TRBJ2-1; 7 bases align to TRBD2. There are 12 residues in the CDR3. Germline V gene sequence: CDR1 SQVTM, CDR2 ANQGSEA. V shed 6 bases and J 4 bases; nucleotides not matched to a gene: 3. The CDR3 bases are TGCAGCGTCCGGGGGGAATACAATGAGCAGTTCTTC. Protein product: CSVRGEYNEQFF.

CDR3 DNA: TGTGCCAGCAGTGAAATCAGCGGGACGGCCTACAATGAGCAGTTCTTC. This gives the protein CASSEISGTAYNEQFF. The chain has TRBV2 and TRBJ2-1; 7 bases line up with TRBD2. Germline V lookup: CDR1 SNHLY, CDR2 FYNNEI. The CDR3 has 16 residues. V shed 2 bases and J 2 bases; nucleotides not matched to a gene: 6.

In this sample, this clonotype turned up a few times. The J gene is TRBJ2-3, the V gene TRBV12-3 or TRBV12-4; no clear D. The V and J ends lost 10 bases and 3 bases respectively, with 5 bases between them. This CDR3 is 10 amino acids long. The CDR3 nucleotides are TGTGCCATCTCGACAGATACGCAGTATTTT. This sequence encodes CAISTDTQYF.

As for this clonotype: It is likely a read error, because the conserved phenylalanine at the end of the CDR3 is missing. This chain links TRBV11-2 with TRBJ1-1; D perhaps matches TRBD1 (5 bases). The CDR3 runs 15 residues. V was clipped by 5 bases and J by 4 bases, with 17 bases between them. Germline loops: CDR1 SGHAT, CDR2 FQNNGV. CDR3 in DNA: TGTGCCAGCAGCCATGACAGAGTGAGAGGCACTGAAGCTTTCCTT. As protein: CASSHDRVRGTEAFL.

This clonotype was seen at least ten times. The germline gene is not matched at one end of the junction; a read error may be the cause. The gene calls are TRBV5-1 and TRBJ2-5; D is undetermined. Germline CDR1 SGHRS, CDR2 YFSETQ. This CDR3 has 12 amino acids. The CDR3 DNA reads as TGTGCCAGCAGCTTAGTCGGGGAGACCCAGTACTTC. Its translation: CASSLVGETQYF.

The rearrangement joins TRBV5-1 to TRBJ2-1, with 7 bases identical to TRBD2. Germline trimming cut 6 bases from V and 0 bases from J; bases unmatched to any gene: 3. CDR3 size: 14 residues. Germline V gene sequence: CDR1 SGHRS, CDR2 YFSETQ. DNA for the CDR3: TGCGCCAGCAACCCGGGGGGCTCCTACAATGAGCAGTTCTTC. Translated, it gives CASNPGGSYNEQFF. Drawing the rest from reference TRBV5-1 and TRBJ2-1, the complete variable domain is KAGVTQTPRYLIKTRGQQVTLSCSPISGHRSVSWYQQTPGQGLQFLFEYFSETQRNKGNFPGRFSGRQFSNSRSEMNVSTLELGDSALYLCASNPGGSYNEQFFGPGTRLTVL.

This clonotype has more than one count but fewer than ten. Germline is not matched at one junction end, which may reflect a read error. J is TRBJ2-5 and V is TRBV7-7; TRBD2 agrees at 8 bases. CDR1 and CDR2 from the germline V gene are SSHAT and FNYEAQ (reference sequence). The CDR3 has 17 residues. The chain's CDR3 is CASSLGEYGAGAETQYF. The CDR3 bases are TGTGCTAGCAGCTTAGGGGAGTACGGAGCGGGGGCAGAGACCCAGTACTTC.

This clonotype has more than one count but fewer than ten. V gene TRBV7-6 combines with J gene TRBJ2-7, with 12 bases that match TRBD2. Trimming removed 5 bases from V and 6 bases from J; junction bases left unmatched: 5. Germline V lookup: CDR1 SGHVS, CDR2 FNYEAQ. The CDR3 is 14 residues long. This chain's CDR3 is CASSRTSGETEQYF. CDR3 DNA sequence: TGTGCCAGCAGCCGGACTAGCGGGGAGACCGAGCAGTACTTC.

In its sample, this clonotype was seen a few times. The CDR3, as DNA: TGTGCCAGCGCGAATGGGGCAGAGCAGTTCTTC. Its protein product is CASANGAEQFF. The V and J genes are TRBV7-2 and TRBJ2-1, with D perhaps matching TRBD1 (5 bases). Trimming took 8 bases from V and 10 from J, leaving 12 bases between them. Per the germline V gene, CDR1 is SGHTA and CDR2 is FQGNSA. The CDR3 spans 11 residues.

V gene TRBV20-1 combines with J gene TRBJ2-7; D might be TRBD1 (7 bases). The germline V and J ends were trimmed by 5 bases and 7 bases, with 18 bases remaining between them. This CDR3 comprises 13 residues. Germline V gene lookup returns CDR1 DFQATT and CDR2 SNEGSKA (reference sequence). CDR3 sequence: CSARGTAPLEQYF. CDR3 DNA: TGCAGTGCTCGGGGGACAGCCCCGTTGGAGCAGTACTTC.

Written as DNA, the CDR3 is TGTGCCAGCAGCCAAGTTAGTAACACTGAAGCTTTCTTT. Protein: CASSQVSNTEAFF. V gene TRBV3-1 combines with J gene TRBJ1-1; D uncertain. The CDR3 is 13 residues long. Trimming shortened V by 1 base and J by 2 bases, and 5 bases separated the two germline ends. Germline V gene sequence: CDR1 LGHDT, CDR2 YNNKEL (reference sequence). Filled out from reference TRBV3-1 and TRBJ1-1, the complete variable domain reads DTAVSQTPKYLVTQMGNDKSIKCEQNLGHDTMYWYKQDSKKFLKIMFSYNNKELIINETVPNRFSPKSPDKAHLNLHINSLELGDSAVYFCASSQVSNTEAFFGQGTRLTVV.

This clonotype was seen just once. The chain uses TRBV7-3 and TRBJ2-1, with 8 bases lining up with TRBD2. This CDR3 is built from 14 residues. Germline-derived CDR1 and CDR2 are SGHTA and FQGTGA. Unmatched junction bases numbered 4, after V lost 0 bases and J lost 9 bases. This CDR3 is CASSLTSGGGEQFF. Here the CDR3 DNA reads TGTGCCAGCAGCTTAACCAGCGGGGGAGGTGAGCAGTTCTTC. Together with reference TRBV7-3 and TRBJ2-1, the CDR3 gives the full variable domain: GAGVSQTPSNKVTEKGKYVELRCDPISGHTALYWYRQSLGQGPEFLIYFQGTGAADDSGLPNDRFFAVRPEGSVSTLKIQRTERGDSAVYLCASSLTSGGGEQFFGPGTRLTVL.

Only a few counts were recorded for this clonotype. The chain is built from TRBV5-1 and TRBJ2-2; 10 positions agree with TRBD2. The V and J ends lost 1 base and 0 bases, in that order; junction bases with no gene match: 3. Germline V CDR1 and CDR2: SGHRS, YFSETQ. The length of the CDR3 is 17 residues. The CDR3 DNA reads as TGCGCCAGCAGCTTGAACGGACTAGCGGCGAACACCGGGGAGCTGTTTTTT. This sequence encodes CASSLNGLAANTGELFF.

The chain recombines TRBV5-6 with TRBJ1-1; D is ambiguous. Per germline, CDR1 SGHDT and CDR2 YYEEEE. The ends were cut back, 0 bases at V and 6 bases at J, with 9 bases in the middle. The CDR3 has 13 amino acids. CDR3 amino acids: CASSLAPGSEAFF. As DNA, the CDR3 is TGTGCCAGCAGCTTGGCCCCGGGCTCTGAAGCTTTCTTT. Based on the CDR3 plus reference TRBV5-6 and TRBJ1-1, the full variable domain is DAGVTQSPTHLIKTRGQQVTLRCSPKSGHDTVSWYQQALGQGPQFIFQYYEEEERQRGNFPDRFSGHQFPNYSSELNVNALLLGDSALYLCASSLAPGSEAFFGQGTRLTVV.

This chain joins TRBV7-2 and TRBJ2-5, with a weak D call TRBD1 (5 bases). This CDR3 spans 15 amino acids. Per the germline V gene, CDR1 is SGHTA and CDR2 is FQGNSA. The V end lost 6 bases, the J end lost 5 bases, and 19 bases lay between the germline ends. The CDR3 sequence: CASRSQPPPGETQYF. The CDR3 nucleotides read TGTGCCAGCAGATCACAGCCTCCCCCAGGGGAGACCCAGTACTTC.

J is TRBJ2-7 and V is TRBV12-3 or TRBV12-4, with 9 bases aligning to TRBD2. Unmatched junction bases numbered 4, after V lost 2 bases and J lost 5 bases. The CDR3 is 14 residues long. The CDR3 DNA sequence: TGTGCCAGCAGTTTATCTAGCGGGAACAACGAGCAGTACTTC. Encoded protein: CASSLSSGNNEQYF.

CDR3 in DNA: TGTGCCATCAGTGAGCTATTAGCGGGGGGGAGTGAGCAGTTCTTC. It encodes CAISELLAGGSEQFF. The chain carries TRBV10-3 and TRBJ2-1; 11 bases are a match to TRBD2. The CDR3 runs 15 residues. CDR1 and CDR2 from the germline V gene are ENHRY and SYGVKD. V lost 2 bases, J lost 9 bases, and 6 bases stayed unmatched.

This clonotype was picked up one time. This chain links TRBV11-2 with TRBJ2-1; D is unclear. Trimming pared 3 bases from V and 8 bases from J, leaving 5 bases between. This CDR3 spans 11 amino acids. Germline V gene lookup returns CDR1 SGHAT and CDR2 FQNNGV. The CDR3 loop is CASSFPDEQFF. DNA for the CDR3: TGTGCCAGCAGCTTTCCAGATGAGCAGTTCTTC.

In this sample, this clonotype turned up a few times. The chain combines TRBV2 with TRBJ1-1; D not resolved. Trimming removed 11 bases at V and 1 base at J, with 17 bases between. Looked up from germline, CDR1 is SNHLY and CDR2 is FYNNEI. The CDR3 totals 14 residues. The CDR3 loop is CAGWSRRENTEAFF. In DNA form, the CDR3 reads TGTGCCGGATGGTCTCGGAGGGAGAACACTGAAGCTTTCTTT. Variable domain in full (rest from reference TRBV2 and TRBJ1-1): EPEVTQTPSHQVTQMGQEVILRCVPISNHLYFYWYRQILGQKVEFLVSFYNNEISEKSEIFDDQFSVERPDGSNFTLKIRSTKLEDSAMYFCAGWSRRENTEAFFGQGTRLTVV.

This clonotype was found a few times. The chain employs TRBV20-1 and TRBJ2-2, with 11 positions matching TRBD2. Germline V gives CDR1 DFQATT, CDR2 SNEGSKA (reference sequence). This CDR3 contains 18 residues. The junction had 12 bases not matched to a gene; V was cut back by 1 base and J by 5 bases. The CDR3 sequence is CSARVGTSGVWETGELFF. CDR3 in DNA: TGCAGTGCTAGAGTTGGGACTAGCGGAGTCTGGGAAACCGGGGAGCTGTTTTTT.

This clonotype appeared a few times. This rearrangement joins TRBV7-2 to TRBJ2-5; either TRBD1 or TRBD2 may fit D (5 bases each). The germline V and J ends were trimmed by 5 bases and 5 bases, with 21 bases remaining between them. The CDR3 is 16 amino acids. CDR1 is SGHTA and CDR2 is FQGNSA in the germline V gene. CDR3 loop: CASSHLGLGVLETQYF. For the CDR3, the DNA is TGTGCCAGCAGCCACTTGGGCCTGGGGGTATTGGAGACCCAGTACTTC. The full variable domain, its missing parts supplied by reference TRBV7-2 and TRBJ2-5, is GAGVSQSPSNKVTEKGKDVELRCDPISGHTALYWYRQSLGQGLEFLIYFQGNSAPDKSGLPSDRFSAERTGGSVSTLTIQRTQQEDSAVYLCASSHLGLGVLETQYFGPGTRLLVL.